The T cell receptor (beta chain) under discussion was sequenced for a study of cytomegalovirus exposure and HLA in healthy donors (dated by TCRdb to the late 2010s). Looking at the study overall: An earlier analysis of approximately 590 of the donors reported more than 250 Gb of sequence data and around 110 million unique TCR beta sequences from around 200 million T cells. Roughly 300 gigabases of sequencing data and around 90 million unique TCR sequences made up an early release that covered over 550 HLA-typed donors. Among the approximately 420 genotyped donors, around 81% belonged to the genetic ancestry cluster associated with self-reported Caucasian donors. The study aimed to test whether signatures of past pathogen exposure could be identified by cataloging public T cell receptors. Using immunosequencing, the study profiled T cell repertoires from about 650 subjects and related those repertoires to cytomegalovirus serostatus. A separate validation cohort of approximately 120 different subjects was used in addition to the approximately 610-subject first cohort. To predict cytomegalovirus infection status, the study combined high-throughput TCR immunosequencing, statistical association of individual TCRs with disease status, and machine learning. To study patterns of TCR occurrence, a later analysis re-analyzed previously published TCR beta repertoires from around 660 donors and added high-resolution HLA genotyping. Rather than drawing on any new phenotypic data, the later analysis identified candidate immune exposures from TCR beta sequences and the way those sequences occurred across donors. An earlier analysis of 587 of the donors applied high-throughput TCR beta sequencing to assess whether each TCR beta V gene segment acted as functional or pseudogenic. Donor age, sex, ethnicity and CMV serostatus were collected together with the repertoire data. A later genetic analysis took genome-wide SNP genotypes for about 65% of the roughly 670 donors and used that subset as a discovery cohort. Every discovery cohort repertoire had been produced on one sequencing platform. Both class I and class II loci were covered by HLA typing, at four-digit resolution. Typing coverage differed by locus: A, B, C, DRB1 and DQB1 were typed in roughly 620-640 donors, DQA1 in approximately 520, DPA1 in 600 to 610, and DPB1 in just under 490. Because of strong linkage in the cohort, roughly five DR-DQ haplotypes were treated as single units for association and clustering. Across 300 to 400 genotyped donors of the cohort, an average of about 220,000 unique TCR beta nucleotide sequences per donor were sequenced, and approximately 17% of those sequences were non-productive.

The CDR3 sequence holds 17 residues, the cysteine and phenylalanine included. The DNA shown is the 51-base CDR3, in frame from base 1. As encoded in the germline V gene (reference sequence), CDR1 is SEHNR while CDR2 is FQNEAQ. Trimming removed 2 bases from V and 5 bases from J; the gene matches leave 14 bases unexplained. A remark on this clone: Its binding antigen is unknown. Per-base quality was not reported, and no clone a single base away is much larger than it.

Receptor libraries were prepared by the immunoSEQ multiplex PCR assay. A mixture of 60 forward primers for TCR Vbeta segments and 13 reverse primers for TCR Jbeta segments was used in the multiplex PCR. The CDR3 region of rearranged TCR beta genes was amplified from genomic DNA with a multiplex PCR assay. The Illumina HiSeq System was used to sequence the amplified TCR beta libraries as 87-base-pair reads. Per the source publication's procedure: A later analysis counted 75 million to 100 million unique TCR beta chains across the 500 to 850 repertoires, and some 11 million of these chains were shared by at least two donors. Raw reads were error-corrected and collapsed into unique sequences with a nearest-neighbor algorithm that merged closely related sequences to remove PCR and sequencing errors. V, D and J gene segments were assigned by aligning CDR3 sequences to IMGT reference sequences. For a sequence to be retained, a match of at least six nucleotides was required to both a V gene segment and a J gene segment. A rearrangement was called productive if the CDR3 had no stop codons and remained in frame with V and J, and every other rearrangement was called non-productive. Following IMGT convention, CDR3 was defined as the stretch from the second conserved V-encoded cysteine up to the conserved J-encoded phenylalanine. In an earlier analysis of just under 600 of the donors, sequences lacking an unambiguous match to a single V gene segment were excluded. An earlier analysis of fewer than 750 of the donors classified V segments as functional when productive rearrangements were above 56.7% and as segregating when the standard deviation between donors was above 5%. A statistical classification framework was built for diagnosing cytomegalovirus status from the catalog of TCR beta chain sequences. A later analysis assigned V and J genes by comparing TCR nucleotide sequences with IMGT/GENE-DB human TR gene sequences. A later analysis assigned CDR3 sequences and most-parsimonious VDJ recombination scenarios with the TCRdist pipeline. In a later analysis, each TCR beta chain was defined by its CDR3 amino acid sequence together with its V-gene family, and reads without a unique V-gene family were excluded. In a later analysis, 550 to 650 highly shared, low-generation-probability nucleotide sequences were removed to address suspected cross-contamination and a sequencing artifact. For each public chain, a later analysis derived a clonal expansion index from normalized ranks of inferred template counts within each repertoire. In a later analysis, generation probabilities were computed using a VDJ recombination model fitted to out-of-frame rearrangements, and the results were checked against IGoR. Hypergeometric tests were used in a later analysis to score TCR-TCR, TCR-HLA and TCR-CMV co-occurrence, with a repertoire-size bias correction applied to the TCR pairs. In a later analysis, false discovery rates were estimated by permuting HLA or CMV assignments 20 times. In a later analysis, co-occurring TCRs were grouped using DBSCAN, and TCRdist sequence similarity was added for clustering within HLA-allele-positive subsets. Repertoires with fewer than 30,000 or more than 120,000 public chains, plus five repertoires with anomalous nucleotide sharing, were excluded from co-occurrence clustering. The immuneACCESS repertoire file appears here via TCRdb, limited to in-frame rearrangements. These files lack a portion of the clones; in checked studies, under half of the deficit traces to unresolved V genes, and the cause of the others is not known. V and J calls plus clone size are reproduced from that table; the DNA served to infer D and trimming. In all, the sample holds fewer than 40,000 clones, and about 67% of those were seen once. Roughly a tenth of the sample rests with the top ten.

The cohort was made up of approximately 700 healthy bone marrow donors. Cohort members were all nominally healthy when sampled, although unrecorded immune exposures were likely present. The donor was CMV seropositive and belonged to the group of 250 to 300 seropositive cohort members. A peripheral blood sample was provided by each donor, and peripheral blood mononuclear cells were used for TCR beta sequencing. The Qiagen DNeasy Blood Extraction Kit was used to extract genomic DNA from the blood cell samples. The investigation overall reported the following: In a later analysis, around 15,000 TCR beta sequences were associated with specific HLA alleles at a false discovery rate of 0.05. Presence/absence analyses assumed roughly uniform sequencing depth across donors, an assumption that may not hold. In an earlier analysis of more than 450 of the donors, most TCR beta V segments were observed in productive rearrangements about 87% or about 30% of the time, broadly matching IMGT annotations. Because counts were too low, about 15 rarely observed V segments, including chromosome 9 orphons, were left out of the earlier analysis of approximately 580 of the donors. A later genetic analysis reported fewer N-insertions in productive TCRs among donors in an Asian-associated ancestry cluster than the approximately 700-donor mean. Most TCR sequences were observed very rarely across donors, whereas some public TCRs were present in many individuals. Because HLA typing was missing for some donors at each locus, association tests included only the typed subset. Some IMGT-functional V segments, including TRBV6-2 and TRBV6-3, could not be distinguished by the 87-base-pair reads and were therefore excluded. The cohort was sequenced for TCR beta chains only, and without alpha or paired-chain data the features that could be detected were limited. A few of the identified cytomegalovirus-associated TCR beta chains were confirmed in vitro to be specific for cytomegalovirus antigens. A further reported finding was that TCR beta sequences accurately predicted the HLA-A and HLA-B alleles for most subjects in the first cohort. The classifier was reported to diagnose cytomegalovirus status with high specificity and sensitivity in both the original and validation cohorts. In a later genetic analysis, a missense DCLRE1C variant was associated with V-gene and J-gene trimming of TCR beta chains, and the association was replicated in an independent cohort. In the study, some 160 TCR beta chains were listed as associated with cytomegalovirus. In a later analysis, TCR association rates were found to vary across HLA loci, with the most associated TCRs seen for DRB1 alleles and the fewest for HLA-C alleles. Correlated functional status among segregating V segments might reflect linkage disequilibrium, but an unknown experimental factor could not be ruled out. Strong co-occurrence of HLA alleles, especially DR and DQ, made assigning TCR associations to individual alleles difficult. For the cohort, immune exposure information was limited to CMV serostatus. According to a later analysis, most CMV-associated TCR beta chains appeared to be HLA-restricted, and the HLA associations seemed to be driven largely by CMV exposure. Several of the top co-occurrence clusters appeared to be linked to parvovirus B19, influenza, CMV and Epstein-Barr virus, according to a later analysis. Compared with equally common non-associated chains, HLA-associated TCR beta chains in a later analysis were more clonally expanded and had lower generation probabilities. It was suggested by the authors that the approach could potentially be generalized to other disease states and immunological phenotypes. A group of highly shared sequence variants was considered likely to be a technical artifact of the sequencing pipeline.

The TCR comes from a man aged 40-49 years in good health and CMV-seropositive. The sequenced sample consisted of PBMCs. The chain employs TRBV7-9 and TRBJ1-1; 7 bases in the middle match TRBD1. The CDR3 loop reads CASSLRVSGTGDTEAFF. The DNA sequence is TGTGCCAGCAGCTTAAGGGTTTCCGGCACAGGGGATACTGAAGCTTTCTTT.